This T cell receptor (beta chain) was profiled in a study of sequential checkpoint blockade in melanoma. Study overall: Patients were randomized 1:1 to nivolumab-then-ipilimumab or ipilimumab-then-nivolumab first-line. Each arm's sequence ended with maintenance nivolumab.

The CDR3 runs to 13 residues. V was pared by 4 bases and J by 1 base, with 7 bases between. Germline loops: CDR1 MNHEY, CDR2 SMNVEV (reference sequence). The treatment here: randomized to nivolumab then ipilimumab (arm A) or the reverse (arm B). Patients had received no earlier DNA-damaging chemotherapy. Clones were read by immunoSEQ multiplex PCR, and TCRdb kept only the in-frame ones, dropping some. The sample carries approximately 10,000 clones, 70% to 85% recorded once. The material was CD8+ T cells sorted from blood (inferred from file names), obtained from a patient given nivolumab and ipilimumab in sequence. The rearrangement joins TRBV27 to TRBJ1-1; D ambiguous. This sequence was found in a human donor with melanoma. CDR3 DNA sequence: TGTGCCAGCAGTTACGGGAAGAACACTGAAGCTTTCTTT. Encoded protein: CASSYGKNTEAFF.